The T cell receptor beta chain described here comes from a study of shared clonotypes between healthy human individuals. Across the study: Samples came from a couple of female and a few male donors aged 18 to 49. CD4 naive and CD4 memory each took three plates per donor, while CD8 naive took two and CD8 memory one.

Study-level findings and limits: Sequencing of the sorted subsets was shown by rarefaction to be incomplete despite large depth. An effect of sequencing depth on clonotype sharing among donors was expected.

The length of the CDR3 is 15 residues. CDR1 is LGHNA and CDR2 is YSLEER in the germline V gene. As for this clone: Its antigen is not identified. At one end, the junction sequence differs from germline, possibly due to a read error.

Some clones are missing from TCRdb's copy, which holds only in-frame ones; the method was immunoSEQ multiplex PCR. This sample has 550,000 to 700,000 clones; 55% to 85% occur once, and the top ten carry around 1.8%. The TCR originated in a woman between 25 and 40 years old in good health. Sequenced sample: memory CD4+ T cells sorted from blood. Subset specified: CD45RA-negative fraction. J is TRBJ2-7 and V is TRBV4-3; weak D call: TRBD2 (5 bases). This chain's CDR3 is CAGSQGTGIQYEQYF. The CDR3 nucleotides read TGCGCCGGCAGCCAAGGCACGGGGATTCAATACGAGCAGTACTTC.